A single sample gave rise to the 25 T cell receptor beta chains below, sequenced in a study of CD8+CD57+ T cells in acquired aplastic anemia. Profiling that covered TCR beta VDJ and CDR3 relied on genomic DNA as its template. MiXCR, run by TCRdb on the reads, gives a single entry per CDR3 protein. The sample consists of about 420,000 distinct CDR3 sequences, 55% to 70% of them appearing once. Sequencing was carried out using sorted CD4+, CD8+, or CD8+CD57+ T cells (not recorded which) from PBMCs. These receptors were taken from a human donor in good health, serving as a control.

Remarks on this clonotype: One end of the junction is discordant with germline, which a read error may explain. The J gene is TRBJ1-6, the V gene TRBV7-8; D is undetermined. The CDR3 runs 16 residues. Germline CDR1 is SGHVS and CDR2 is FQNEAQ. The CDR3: CASSWVAGTAHSPLHF. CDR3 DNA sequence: TGTGCCAGCAGTTGGGTGGCGGGCACGGCGCATTCCCCCCTCCACTTT.

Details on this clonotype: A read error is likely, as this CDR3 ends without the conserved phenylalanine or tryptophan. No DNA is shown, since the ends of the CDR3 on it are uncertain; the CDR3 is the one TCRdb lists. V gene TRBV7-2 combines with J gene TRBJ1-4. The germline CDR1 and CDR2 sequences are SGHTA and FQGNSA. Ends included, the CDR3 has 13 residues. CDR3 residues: CASSLVPILRDTI.

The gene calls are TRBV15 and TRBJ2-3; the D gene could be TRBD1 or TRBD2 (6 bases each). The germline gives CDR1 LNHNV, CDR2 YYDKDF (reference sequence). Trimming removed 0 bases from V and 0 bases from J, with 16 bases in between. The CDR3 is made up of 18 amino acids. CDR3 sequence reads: CATSRDLSRGASTDTQYF. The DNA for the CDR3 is TGTGCCACCAGCAGAGATTTAAGTAGGGGGGCAAGCACAGATACGCAGTATTTT.

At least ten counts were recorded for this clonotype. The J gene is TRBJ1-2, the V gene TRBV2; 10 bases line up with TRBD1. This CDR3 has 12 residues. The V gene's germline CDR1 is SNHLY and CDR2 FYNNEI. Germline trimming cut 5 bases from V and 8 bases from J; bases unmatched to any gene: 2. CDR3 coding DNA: TGTGCCAGCAGTAGACAGGGGGCAGGCTACACCTTC. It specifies CASSRQGAGYTF.

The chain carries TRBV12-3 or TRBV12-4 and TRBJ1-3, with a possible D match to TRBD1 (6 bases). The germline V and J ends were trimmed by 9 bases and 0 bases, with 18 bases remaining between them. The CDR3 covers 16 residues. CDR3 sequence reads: CASASGAFISGNTIYF. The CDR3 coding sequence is TGTGCCAGTGCTTCAGGGGCCTTCATCTCTGGAAACACCATATATTTT.

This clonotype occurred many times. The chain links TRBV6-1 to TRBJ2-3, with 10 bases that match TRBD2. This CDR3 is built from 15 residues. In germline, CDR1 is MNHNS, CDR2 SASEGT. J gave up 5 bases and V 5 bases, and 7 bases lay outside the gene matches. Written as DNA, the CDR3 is TGTGCCAGCAGTCCTAGCGGGGGCCGGGGAGATACGCAGTATTTT. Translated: CASSPSGGRGDTQYF.

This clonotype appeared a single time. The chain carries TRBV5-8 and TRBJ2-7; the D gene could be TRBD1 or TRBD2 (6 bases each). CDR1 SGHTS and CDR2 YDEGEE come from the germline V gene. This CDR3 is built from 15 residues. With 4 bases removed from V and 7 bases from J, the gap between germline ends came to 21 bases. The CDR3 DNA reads TGTGCCAGCAGCGTGGATGGGGGGCGCTTAAAGGAGCAGTACTTC. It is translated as CASSVDGGRLKEQYF.

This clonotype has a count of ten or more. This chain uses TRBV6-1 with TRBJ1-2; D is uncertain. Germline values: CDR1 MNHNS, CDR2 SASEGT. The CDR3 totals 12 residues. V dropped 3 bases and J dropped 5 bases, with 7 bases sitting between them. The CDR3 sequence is CASSEGGYGYTF. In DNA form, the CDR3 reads TGTGCCAGCAGTGAGGGAGGGTATGGCTACACCTTC.

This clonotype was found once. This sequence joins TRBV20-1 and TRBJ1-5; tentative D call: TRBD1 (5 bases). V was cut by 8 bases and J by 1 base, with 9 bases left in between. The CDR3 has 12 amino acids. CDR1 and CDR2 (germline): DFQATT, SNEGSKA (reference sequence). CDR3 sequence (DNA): TGCAGTTGGGACGGGAGCAATCAGCCCCAGCATTTT. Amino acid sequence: CSWDGSNQPQHF.

The CDR3, as DNA: TGTGCCAGCAGCGCCGTCGGGGGGAAGGCAGGTACGACCTTC. Protein: CASSAVGGKAGTTF. This chain uses TRBV9 with TRBJ1-2; perhaps TRBD1 as D (5 bases). The germline V gene has CDR1 SGDLS and CDR2 YYNGEE. The CDR3 totals 14 residues. V lost 3 bases to trimming and J lost 14 bases, with 23 bases between them. The variable domain in full, with the rest retrieved from reference TRBV9 and TRBJ1-2, is DSGVTQTPKHLITATGQRVTLRCSPRSGDLSVYWYQQSLDQGLQFLIQYYNGEERAKGNILERFSAQQFPDLHSELNLSSLELGDSALYFCASSAVGGKAGTTFGSGTRLTVV.

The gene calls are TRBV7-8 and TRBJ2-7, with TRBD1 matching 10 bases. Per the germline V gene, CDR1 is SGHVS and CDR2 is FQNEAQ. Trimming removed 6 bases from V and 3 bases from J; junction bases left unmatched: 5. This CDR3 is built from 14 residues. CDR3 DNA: TGTGCCAGCAGTTCCGGGACAGGGGACTACGAGCAGTACTTC. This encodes CASSSGTGDYEQYF.

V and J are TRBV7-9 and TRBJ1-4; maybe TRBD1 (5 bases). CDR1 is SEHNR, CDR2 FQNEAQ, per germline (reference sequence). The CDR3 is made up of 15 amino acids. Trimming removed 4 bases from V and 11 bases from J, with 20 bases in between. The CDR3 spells CASSYQTGTNQKLFF. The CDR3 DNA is TGTGCCAGCAGCTACCAAACGGGGACTAATCAGAAACTGTTTTTT.

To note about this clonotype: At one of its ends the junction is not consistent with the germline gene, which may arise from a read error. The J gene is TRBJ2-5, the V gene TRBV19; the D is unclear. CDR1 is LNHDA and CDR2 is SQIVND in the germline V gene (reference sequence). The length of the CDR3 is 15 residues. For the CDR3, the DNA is TGTGCCAGTAGCACCCGCTGGAGTAGCAATCAGCCCCAGCACTTT. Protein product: CASSTRWSSNQPQHF.

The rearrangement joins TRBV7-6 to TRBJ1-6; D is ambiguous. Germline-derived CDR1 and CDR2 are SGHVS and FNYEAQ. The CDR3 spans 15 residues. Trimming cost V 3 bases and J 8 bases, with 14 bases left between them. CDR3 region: CASSLSNARDSPLHF. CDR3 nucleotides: TGTGCCAGCAGCTTGAGCAACGCGCGGGATTCACCCCTCCACTTT.

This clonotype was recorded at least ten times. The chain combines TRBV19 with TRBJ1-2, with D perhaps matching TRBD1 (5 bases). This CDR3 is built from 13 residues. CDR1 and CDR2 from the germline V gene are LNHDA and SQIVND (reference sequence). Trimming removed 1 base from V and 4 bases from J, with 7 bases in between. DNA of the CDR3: TGTGCCAGTAGTATAGCAGGGTCCTATGGCTACACCTTC. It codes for CASSIAGSYGYTF.

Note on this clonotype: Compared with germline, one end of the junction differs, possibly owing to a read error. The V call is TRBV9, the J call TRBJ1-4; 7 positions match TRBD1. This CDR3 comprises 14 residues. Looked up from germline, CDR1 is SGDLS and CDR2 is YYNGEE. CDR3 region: CASSRRDRTEILFF. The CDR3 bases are TGCGCCAGCAGCCGCCGGGACAGAACTGAAATACTGTTTTTT.

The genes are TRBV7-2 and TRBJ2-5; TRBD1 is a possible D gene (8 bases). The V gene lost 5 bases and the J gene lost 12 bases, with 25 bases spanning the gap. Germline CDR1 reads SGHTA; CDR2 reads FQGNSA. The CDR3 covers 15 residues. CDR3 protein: CASSAGTGGEDTKYF. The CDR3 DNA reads TGTGCCAGCAGCGCCGGTACAGGGGGGGAAGATACAAAGTACTTC.

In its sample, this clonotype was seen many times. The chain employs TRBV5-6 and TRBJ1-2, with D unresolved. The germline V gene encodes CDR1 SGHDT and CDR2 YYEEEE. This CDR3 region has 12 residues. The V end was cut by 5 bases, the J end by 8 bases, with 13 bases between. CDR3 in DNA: TGTGCCAGCAGTGACAACCCGGAGGGCTACACCTTC. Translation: CASSDNPEGYTF. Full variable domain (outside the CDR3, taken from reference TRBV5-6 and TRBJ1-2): DAGVTQSPTHLIKTRGQQVTLRCSPKSGHDTVSWYQQALGQGPQFIFQYYEEEERQRGNFPDRFSGHQFPNYSSELNVNALLLGDSALYLCASSDNPEGYTFGSGTRLTVV.

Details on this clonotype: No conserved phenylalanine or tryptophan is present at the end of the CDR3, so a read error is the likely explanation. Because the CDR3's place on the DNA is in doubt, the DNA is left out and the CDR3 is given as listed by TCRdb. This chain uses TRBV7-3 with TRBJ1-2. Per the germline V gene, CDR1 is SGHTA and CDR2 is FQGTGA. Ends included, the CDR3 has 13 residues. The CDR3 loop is CASSLAREFGTTV.

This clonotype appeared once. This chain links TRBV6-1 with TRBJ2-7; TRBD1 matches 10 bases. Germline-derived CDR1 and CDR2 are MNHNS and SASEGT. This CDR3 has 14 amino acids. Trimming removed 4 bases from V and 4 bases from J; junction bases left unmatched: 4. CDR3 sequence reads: CASSGQGALYEQYF. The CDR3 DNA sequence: TGTGCCAGCAGTGGACAGGGGGCACTGTACGAGCAGTACTTC.

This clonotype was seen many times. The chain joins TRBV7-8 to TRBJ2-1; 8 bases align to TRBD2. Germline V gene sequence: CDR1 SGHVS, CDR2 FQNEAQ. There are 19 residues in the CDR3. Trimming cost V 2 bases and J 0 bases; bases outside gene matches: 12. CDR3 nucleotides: TGTGCCAGCAGCTTACGGGGGGGCTTTGGGTTAAGCTCCTACAATGAGCAGTTCTTC. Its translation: CASSLRGGFGLSSYNEQFF. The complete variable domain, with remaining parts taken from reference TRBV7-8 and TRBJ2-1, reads GAGVSQSPRYKVAKRGQDVALRCDPISGHVSLFWYQQALGQGPEFLTYFQNEAQLDKSGLPSDRFFAERPEGSVSTLKIQRTQQEDSAVYLCASSLRGGFGLSSYNEQFFGPGTRLTVL.

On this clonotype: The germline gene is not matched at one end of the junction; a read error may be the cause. In DNA, the CDR3 is TGTGCCATCCAGGGGGCGAACACCGGGCCTCCGGTTTTT. Amino acid sequence: CAIQGANTGPPVF. V usage is TRBV24-1 and J usage is TRBJ2-2; 8 bases are a match to TRBD1. Germline CDR1 reads KGHDR; CDR2 reads SFDVKD. This CDR3 has 13 amino acids.

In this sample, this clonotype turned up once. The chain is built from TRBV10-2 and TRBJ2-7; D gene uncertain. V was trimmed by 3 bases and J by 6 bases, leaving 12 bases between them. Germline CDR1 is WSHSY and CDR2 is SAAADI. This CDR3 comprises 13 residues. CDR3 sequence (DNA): TGCGCCAGCAGTGAAATTGGGCCTTCCGAGCAGTACGTC. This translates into CASSEIGPSEQYV.

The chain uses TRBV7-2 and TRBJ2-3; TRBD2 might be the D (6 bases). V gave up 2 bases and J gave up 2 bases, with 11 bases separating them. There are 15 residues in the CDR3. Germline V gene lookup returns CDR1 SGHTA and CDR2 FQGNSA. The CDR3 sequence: CASSLSGDPTDTQYF. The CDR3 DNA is TGTGCCAGCAGCTTATCGGGGGATCCCACAGATACGCAGTATTTT. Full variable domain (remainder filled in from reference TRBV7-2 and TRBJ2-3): GAGVSQSPSNKVTEKGKDVELRCDPISGHTALYWYRQSLGQGLEFLIYFQGNSAPDKSGLPSDRFSAERTGGSVSTLTIQRTQQEDSAVYLCASSLSGDPTDTQYFGPGTRLTVL.

The CDR3 coding sequence is TGTGCCAGCAGCGGGGGGGACGTAGCCACCGCGGAAGTGTTTTTT. Protein: CASSGGDVATAEVFF. V gene TRBV7-8 combines with J gene TRBJ2-2; TRBD2 agrees at 7 bases. The CDR3 is 15 amino acids. V was clipped by 5 bases and J by 15 bases; unmatched bases: 18. Per germline, CDR1 SGHVS and CDR2 FQNEAQ.